The rows below give T cell receptor beta chains drawn from one sample of a study of cytomegalovirus exposure and HLA in healthy donors. Data came from immunoSEQ multiplex PCR; TCRdb stores just in-frame clones and leaves some out. Of some 160,000 clones in the sample, 77% were seen once. Sequenced material: PBMCs. The source of these receptors is a woman in her 30s in good health and CMV-seronegative. Each CDR3 is given with its conserved first and last residue. The D gene is left open where the match is weak. Size tells how often a clone was seen (once, few, many) or the class of an expanded clone, and some rows leave it out.

V gene,CDR3 length,clone size,D gene,J gene,CDR3 DNA,CDR3 protein
TRBV12-5,15,.,TRBD2,TRBJ2-1,TGTGCTAGTGGTTTGGAGCGGGGGGGTTACAATGAGCAGTTCTTC,CASGLERGGYNEQFF
TRBV5-1,17,.,TRBD1,TRBJ1-1,TGCGCCAGCAGCTTGGCCGTTACAGGGGGAGGGAACACTGAAGCTTTCTTT,CASSLAVTGGGNTEAFF
TRBV19,13,.,.,TRBJ1-2,TGTGCCAGTAGTATAGGGACAGTCTATGGCTACACCTTC,CASSIGTVYGYTF
TRBV2,15,.,.,TRBJ2-1,TGTGCCAGCAGTAAGACAGTGAGCTCCTACAATGAGCAGTTCTTC,CASSKTVSSYNEQFF
TRBV5-6,14,few,.,TRBJ2-3,TGTGCCAGCAGCGACAGGACAAGCACAGATACGCAGTATTTT,CASSDRTSTDTQYF
TRBV10-1,15,.,TRBD1,TRBJ2-2,TGCGCCAGCAGCGAGGACAGGTCGTGGACCGGGGAGCTGTTTTTT,CASSEDRSWTGELFF
TRBV30,17,.,TRBD1,TRBJ1-3,TGTGCCTGGAGTCTGAGAGGGGGCAGGGGACTTGGAAACACCATATATTTT,CAWSLRGGRGLGNTIYF
TRBV9,14,.,.,TRBJ2-3,TGCGCCTCCTCCAGGGAAACTTGGGCAGATACGCAGTATTTT,CASSRETWADTQYF
TRBV7-9,15,few,TRBD1,TRBJ2-7,TGTGCCAGCAGCTCGACAGGGGATGGATCTGCCGAGCAGTACTTC,CASSSTGDGSAEQYF
TRBV29-1,11,.,TRBD1,TRBJ2-7,TGCAGCGTTGGGACAGGGTATGAGCAGTACTTC,CSVGTGYEQYF
TRBV5-1,15,.,.,TRBJ2-1,TGCGCCAGCAGCTTGGAGTGGAGCTCCTACAATGAGCAGTTCTTC,CASSLEWSSYNEQFF
TRBV5-1,17,.,TRBD1,TRBJ1-2,TGCGCCAGCAGCTTGGATACTAATACAGGGGGAGATTATGGCTACACCTTC,CASSLDTNTGGDYGYTF
TRBV5-1,15,.,.,TRBJ1-4,TGCGCCAGCAGCTTGGGATGGGGGCGGAACGAAAAACTGTTTTTT,CASSLGWGRNEKLFF